This T cell receptor beta chain came from a study of technical replicates of blood from several donors. CDR3 size: 13 residues. V was cut by 2 bases and J by 9 bases, with 11 bases left in between. Germline CDR1 MRHNA, CDR2 SNTAGT. Data came from immunoSEQ multiplex PCR; TCRdb stores just in-frame clones and leaves some out. Seen here are about 100,000 clones, around 96% observed once, and the top ten hold about 0.3%. The material sequenced was T cells isolated from PBMCs. The J gene is TRBJ2-1, the V gene TRBV6-4; perhaps TRBD2 as D (5 bases). The sequence was collected from a human donor in good health. The CDR3 sequence is CASSDLVGSEQFF. The DNA for the CDR3 is TGTGCCAGCAGTGACCTTGTTGGGAGTGAGCAGTTCTTC.